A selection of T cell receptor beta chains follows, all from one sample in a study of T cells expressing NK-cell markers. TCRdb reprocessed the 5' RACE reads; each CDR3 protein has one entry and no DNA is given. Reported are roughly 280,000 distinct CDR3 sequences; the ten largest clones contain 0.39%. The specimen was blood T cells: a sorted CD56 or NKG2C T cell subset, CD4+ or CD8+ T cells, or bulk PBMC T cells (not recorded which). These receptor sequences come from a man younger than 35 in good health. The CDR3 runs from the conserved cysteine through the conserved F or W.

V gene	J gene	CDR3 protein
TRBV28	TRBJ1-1	CASRSDRSMNTEAFF
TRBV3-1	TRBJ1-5	CASSQDRGPGQPQHF
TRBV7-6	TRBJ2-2	CASSLGQGVVTGELFF
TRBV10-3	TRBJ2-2	CAISESAPSRGTGELFF
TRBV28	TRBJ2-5	CASREGLGKRETQYF
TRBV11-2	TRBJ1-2	CASSFVRVRSGYTF
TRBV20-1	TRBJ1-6	CSARPHGQGGSPLHF
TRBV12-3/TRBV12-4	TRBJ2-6	CASKRGDGASGANVLTF
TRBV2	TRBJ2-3	CASSEVDYTDTQYF
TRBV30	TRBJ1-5	CAWSVRGIGNQPQHF
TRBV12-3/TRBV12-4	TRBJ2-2	CASRKRGYTGELFF
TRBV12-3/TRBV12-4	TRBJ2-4	CASSPGSNIQYF
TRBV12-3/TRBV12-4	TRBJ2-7	CASRRPAGEQYF
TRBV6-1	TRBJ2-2	CANEEYTANTGELFF
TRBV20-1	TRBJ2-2	CSARAADTGELFF
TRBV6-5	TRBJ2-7	CASSYSPLAGDYEQYF
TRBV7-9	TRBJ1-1	CATSGQGARTEAFF
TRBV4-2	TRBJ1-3	CASSQDRLGSGNTIYF
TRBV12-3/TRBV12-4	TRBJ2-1	CASSFLRIYNEQFF
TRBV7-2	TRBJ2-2	CASGYNTGELFF
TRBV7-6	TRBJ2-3	CASSLLADTDTQYF
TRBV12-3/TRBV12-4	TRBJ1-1	CASSEGTGVEAFF
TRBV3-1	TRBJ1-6	CASSQGPPYGGSPLHF
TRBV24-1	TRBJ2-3	CATSGPSDTQYF
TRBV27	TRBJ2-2	CASSRNRVPLTGELFF
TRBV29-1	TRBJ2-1	CSAGTSGFGEQFF
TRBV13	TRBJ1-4	CASSVGTLATNEKLFF
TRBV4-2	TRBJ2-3	CASGAGVADTQYF
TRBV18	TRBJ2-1	CASSPPASGSIVNEQFF